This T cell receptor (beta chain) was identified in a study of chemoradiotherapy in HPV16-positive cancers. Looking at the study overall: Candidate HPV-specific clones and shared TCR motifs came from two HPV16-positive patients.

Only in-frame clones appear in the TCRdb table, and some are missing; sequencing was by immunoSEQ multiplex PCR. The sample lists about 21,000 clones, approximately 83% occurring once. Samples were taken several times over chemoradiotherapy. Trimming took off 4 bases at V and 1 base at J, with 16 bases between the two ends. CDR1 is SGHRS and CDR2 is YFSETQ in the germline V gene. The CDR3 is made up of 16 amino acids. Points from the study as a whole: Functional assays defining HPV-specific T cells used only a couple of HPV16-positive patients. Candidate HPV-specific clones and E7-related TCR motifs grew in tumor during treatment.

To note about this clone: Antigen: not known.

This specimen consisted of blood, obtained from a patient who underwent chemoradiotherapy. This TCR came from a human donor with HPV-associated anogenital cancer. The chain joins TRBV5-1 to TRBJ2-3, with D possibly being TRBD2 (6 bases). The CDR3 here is CASSPQGGAGTDTQYF. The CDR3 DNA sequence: TGCGCCAGCAGCCCCCAAGGCGGGGCTGGCACAGATACGCAGTATTTT.